Each of the 24 T cell receptor beta chains below was sequenced from the same sample in a study of human T cells and chemical hapten exposure. TCRdb itself ran the RACE reads through MiXCR, one entry per CDR3 protein. The sample lists tens of thousands of distinct CDR3 sequences, around 9% seen once, with 3.5% to 5% in the top ten. Documented time point: patch test 1, 2 weeks after DPC sensitization. The treatment denotes: therapeutic diphenylcyclopropenone sensitization with weekly scalp DPC. The sequences come from whole blood, collected in connection with sensitization to the hapten diphenylcyclopropenone (DPC). The source of these receptors is a woman aged 45-65 years with alopecia areata. Some clones in this sample may be carry-over from other donors' samples.

This clonotype has a count of ten or more. The chain joins TRBV28 to TRBJ2-7; D might be TRBD2 (5 bases). Trimming shortened V by 1 base and J by 6 bases, and 22 bases separated the two germline ends. Germline V lookup: CDR1 MDHEN, CDR2 SYDVKM. The CDR3 is 17 amino acids. Here the CDR3 DNA reads TGTGCCAGCAGTTTATATCCCCCGGCTAGCCATCCTTCCGAGCAGTACTTC. It is translated as CASSLYPPASHPSEQYF.

The chain is built from TRBV18 and TRBJ1-4; D is unclear. This CDR3 has 13 amino acids. Germline values: CDR1 KGHSH, CDR2 LQKENI. V was pared by 4 bases and J by 6 bases, with 9 bases between. The CDR3 sequence: CASSRAGDEKLFF. CDR3 sequence (DNA): TGTGCCAGCTCACGCGCCGGGGATGAAAAACTGTTTTTT.

This clonotype was found many times. J is TRBJ2-1 and V is TRBV7-9, with D unclear. V dropped 1 base and J dropped 4 bases, with 8 bases sitting between them. The CDR3 runs 14 residues. Germline CDR1 reads SEHNR; CDR2 reads FQNEAQ (reference sequence). The CDR3 here is CASSLGSSYNEQFF. CDR3 nucleotides: TGTGCCAGCAGCTTAGGTAGCAGTTACAATGAGCAGTTCTTC.

This clonotype was observed at least ten times. The rearrangement uses TRBV28 and TRBJ2-2; D remains unclear. The V gene lost 1 base and the J gene lost 5 bases, with 5 bases spanning the gap. Germline assignment: CDR1 MDHEN and CDR2 SYDVKM. The CDR3 loop spans 13 amino acids. CDR3 loop: CASSLYLTGELFF. CDR3 nucleotide sequence: TGTGCCAGCAGTTTATATCTGACCGGGGAGCTGTTTTTT.

On this clonotype: A single base separates this from a much larger clone, so it may be a read error. J is TRBJ2-3 and V is TRBV6-6; 10 bases line up with TRBD1. This CDR3 is built from 16 residues. Germline assignment: CDR1 MNHNY and CDR2 SVGAGI (reference sequence). The CDR3 sequence is CASSYSRDRGTDMQYF. In nucleotides, the CDR3 is TGTGCCAGCAGTTACTCCCGGGACAGGGGCACAGATATGCAGTATTTT.

This sequence joins TRBV29-1 and TRBJ1-3; D may be TRBD1 (6 bases). Trimming removed 6 bases at V and 0 bases at J, with 12 bases between. Germline V gene data show CDR1 as SQVTM and CDR2 as ANQGSEA. This CDR3 comprises 14 residues. CDR3 nucleotides: TGCAGCGTACAGGGAGGGGGCTCTGGAAACACCATATATTTT. Translated, it gives CSVQGGGSGNTIYF.

This clonotype counts as medium-sized. The chain combines TRBV18 with TRBJ1-1; D unresolved. Trimming pared 4 bases from V and 1 base from J, leaving 16 bases between. Germline CDR1 and CDR2: KGHSH and LQKENI. The length of the CDR3 is 16 residues. DNA for the CDR3: TGTGCCAGCTCACATTATTCCGGGTCTTCGAACACTGAAGCTTTCTTT. It yields the protein CASSHYSGSSNTEAFF.

This clonotype came up many times. The chain has TRBV11-2 and TRBJ2-3, with unresolved D. Germline CDR1 is SGHAT and CDR2 is FQNNGV. Trimming took off 1 base at V and 7 bases at J, with 9 bases between the two ends. The CDR3 has 13 amino acids. The CDR3 is CASSLAPPNTQYF. DNA for the CDR3: TGTGCCAGCAGCTTAGCCCCCCCCAATACGCAGTATTTT.

Ten or more counts support this clonotype. The chain recombines TRBV7-9 with TRBJ1-2; 9 bases align to TRBD1. Germline V CDR1 and CDR2: SEHNR, FQNEAQ (reference sequence). This CDR3 comprises 13 residues. Losses at the gene ends were 11 bases for V and 0 bases for J; bases not matched to a gene: 4. The CDR3: CAGNRGPNYGYTF. The CDR3, as DNA: TGTGCCGGGAACAGGGGGCCTAACTATGGCTACACCTTC.

The J gene is TRBJ1-1, the V gene TRBV28, with no clear D. The CDR3 is made up of 11 amino acids. The V gene's germline CDR1 is MDHEN and CDR2 SYDVKM. CDR3 amino acids: CATVGNTEAFF. Written as DNA, the CDR3 is TGTGCTACGGTGGGGAACACTGAAGCTTTCTTT.

Many counts were recorded for this clonotype. The CDR3 protein is CASSFGTGSSYEQYF. The CDR3 DNA sequence: TGTGCCAGCAGCTTTGGAACGGGGAGCTCCTACGAGCAGTACTTC. The V and J genes are TRBV7-6 and TRBJ2-7, with D possibly matching TRBD2 (5 bases). V was trimmed by 3 bases and J by 0 bases, leaving 12 bases between them. CDR3 size: 15 residues. Germline CDR1 SGHVS, CDR2 FNYEAQ.

Details on this clonotype: This may be a read error: a much more frequent sequence differs by one nucleotide. The chain links TRBV5-1 to TRBJ2-5; D not resolved. The CDR3 loop spans 13 amino acids. Germline V gene data show CDR1 as SGHRS and CDR2 as YFSETQ. As DNA, the CDR3 is TGCGCCAGCAGGATAAGCGACCAAGAGACCCAGAACTTC. It specifies CASRISDQETQNF.

This clonotype came up many times. The V and J genes are TRBV27 and TRBJ2-7; either TRBD1 or TRBD2 may supply D (5 bases each). V lost 4 bases and J 2 bases, leaving 12 bases between the germline ends. In germline, CDR1 is MNHEY, CDR2 SMNVEV (reference sequence). CDR3 size: 14 residues. DNA for the CDR3: TGTGCCAGCAGTTCATCAGGGAGTCCCTACGAGCAGTACTTC. Encoded protein: CASSSSGSPYEQYF.

Many counts were recorded for this clonotype. The chain is built from TRBV7-9 and TRBJ2-3, with D possibly being TRBD2 (6 bases). The germline V and J ends were trimmed by 5 bases and 4 bases, with 16 bases remaining between them. This CDR3 region has 15 residues. The V gene's germline CDR1 is SEHNR and CDR2 FQNEAQ (reference sequence). The CDR3 sequence is CASSPQRAAADTQYF. The CDR3 region has the DNA TGTGCCAGCAGCCCGCAGCGGGCGGCGGCAGATACGCAGTATTTT.

This clonotype appeared many times. The chain couples TRBV20-1 to TRBJ1-4; no definite D call. The CDR3 totals 18 residues. The germline V gene encodes CDR1 DFQATT and CDR2 SNEGSKA (reference sequence). V dropped 6 bases and J dropped 0 bases, with 23 bases sitting between them. CDR3 loop: CSANMAASTGATNEKLFF. DNA of the CDR3: TGCAGTGCCAACATGGCAGCCTCTACCGGCGCAACTAATGAAAAACTGTTTTTT.

This clonotype was seen repeatedly, ten times or more. V and J are TRBV5-1 and TRBJ2-3, with D possibly being TRBD1 (6 bases). The germline V gene encodes CDR1 SGHRS and CDR2 YFSETQ. CDR3 length: 14 residues. V gave up 5 bases and J gave up 0 bases, with 10 bases separating them. The CDR3 DNA sequence: TGCGCCAGCAGGAAACAGGGAAGCACAGATACGCAGTATTTT. It specifies CASRKQGSTDTQYF.

This clonotype was detected many times. The gene calls are TRBV7-8 and TRBJ2-1, with D tentatively TRBD1 (6 bases). V was trimmed by 5 bases and J by 7 bases, leaving 18 bases between them. The CDR3 is 15 amino acids. CDR1 and CDR2 (germline): SGHVS, FQNEAQ. For the CDR3, the DNA is TGTGCCAGCAGCCCCTCCGGGACAAGAGGGAATGAGCAGTTCTTC. It is translated as CASSPSGTRGNEQFF.

This clonotype was seen ten or more times. CDR3 residues: CSAQAKLHEQYF. The CDR3 bases are TGCAGTGCCCAGGCCAAGCTCCACGAGCAGTACTTC. This chain uses TRBV20-1 with TRBJ2-7; D gene uncertain. The V and J ends lost 6 bases and 5 bases respectively, with 14 bases between them. CDR1 is DFQATT and CDR2 is SNEGSKA in the germline V gene (reference sequence). The CDR3 has 12 residues.

This clonotype occurred a few times. This rearrangement joins TRBV28 to TRBJ2-7; 11 positions agree with TRBD1. This CDR3 contains 16 residues. CDR1 and CDR2 (germline): MDHEN, SYDVKM. The junction had 7 bases not matched to a gene; V was cut back by 6 bases and J by 0 bases. This CDR3 reads CASSPSGTGGSYEQYF. The DNA of the CDR3 is TGTGCCAGCAGCCCCTCCGGGACAGGGGGCTCCTACGAGCAGTACTTC.

Ten or more counts support this clonotype. CDR3 sequence: CASWLANTGELFF. For the CDR3, the DNA is TGTGCCAGCTGGCTGGCGAACACCGGGGAGCTGTTTTTT. V is TRBV28 and J is TRBJ2-2; no reliable D call. CDR1 MDHEN and CDR2 SYDVKM come from the germline V gene. Deletions cut 8 bases from V and 0 bases from J, with 7 bases between. The CDR3 has 13 residues. The full variable domain, in which reference TRBV28 and TRBJ2-2 provide the parts outside the CDR3, is DVKVTQSSRYLVKRTGEKVFLECVQDMDHENMFWYRQDPGLGLRLIYFSYDVKMKEKGDIPEGYSVSREKKERFSLILESASTNQTSMYLCASWLANTGELFFGEGSRLTVL.

The J gene is TRBJ1-1, the V gene TRBV12-3 or TRBV12-4; D possibly corresponds to TRBD1 (6 bases). Deletions cut 3 bases from V and 2 bases from J, with 10 bases between. The CDR3 runs 14 residues. The CDR3 reads CASSFTGTNTEAFF. CDR3 nucleotide sequence: TGTGCCAGCAGTTTTACAGGGACTAACACTGAAGCTTTCTTT.

This clonotype showed up many times. The rearrangement links TRBV11-2 to TRBJ2-4, with D perhaps matching TRBD2 (6 bases). V was clipped by 1 base and J by 1 base, with 17 bases between them. Germline lookup yields CDR1 SGHAT and CDR2 FQNNGV. CDR3 size: 18 residues. CDR3 sequence (DNA): TGTGCCAGCAGCTTAGTGTCCGGGAGCTCGAGGGCCAAAAACATTCAGTACTTC. Translated: CASSLVSGSSRAKNIQYF.

In its sample, this clonotype was seen many times. The chain links TRBV11-2 to TRBJ2-7; weak D call: TRBD1 (5 bases). Germline loops: CDR1 SGHAT, CDR2 FQNNGV. The CDR3 loop spans 13 amino acids. Trimming took 5 bases from V and 5 from J, leaving 13 bases between them. The CDR3 reads CASSAGPSHEQYF. The DNA for the CDR3 is TGTGCCAGCAGCGCAGGGCCATCCCACGAGCAGTACTTC.

This clonotype was detected a few times. The V gene is TRBV28, the J gene TRBJ2-1, with 7 bases fitting TRBD2. With V trimmed by 5 bases and J by 9 bases, 7 bases remained unmatched. This CDR3 is built from 13 residues. Looked up from germline, CDR1 is MDHEN and CDR2 is SYDVKM. The CDR3 DNA follows: TGTGCCAGCAGTCCTAGCGGTCGGGGTGAGCAGTTCTTC. Protein sequence: CASSPSGRGEQFF.